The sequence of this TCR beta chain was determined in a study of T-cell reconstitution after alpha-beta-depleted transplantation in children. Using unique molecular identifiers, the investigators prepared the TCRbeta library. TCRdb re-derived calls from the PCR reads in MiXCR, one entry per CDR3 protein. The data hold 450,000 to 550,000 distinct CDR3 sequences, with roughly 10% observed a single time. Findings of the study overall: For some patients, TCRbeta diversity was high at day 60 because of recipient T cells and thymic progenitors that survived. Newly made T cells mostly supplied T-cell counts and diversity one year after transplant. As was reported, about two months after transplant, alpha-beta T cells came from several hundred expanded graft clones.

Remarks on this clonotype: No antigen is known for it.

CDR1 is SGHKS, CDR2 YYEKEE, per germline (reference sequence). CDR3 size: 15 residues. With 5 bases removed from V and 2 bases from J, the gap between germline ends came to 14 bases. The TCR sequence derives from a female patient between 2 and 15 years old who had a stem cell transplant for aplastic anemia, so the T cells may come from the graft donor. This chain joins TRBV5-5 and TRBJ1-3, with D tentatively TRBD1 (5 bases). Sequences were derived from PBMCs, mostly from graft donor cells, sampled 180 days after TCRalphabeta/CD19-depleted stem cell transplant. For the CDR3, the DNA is TGTGCCAGCAGTATCCCACCGGGGGCTGGAAACACCATATATTTT. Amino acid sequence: CASSIPPGAGNTIYF.